A selection of T cell receptor beta chains follows, all from one sample in a study of shared clonotypes between healthy human individuals. Profiled with immunoSEQ multiplex PCR; TCRdb holds only in-frame clones, not every one. The table lists over 950,000 clones, 70% to 85% of them singletons, with over 0.8% in the top ten. Sequences were obtained from memory CD4+ T cells from PBMCs. Receptor source: a young man in good health. Some clones in this sample may be carry-over from other donors' samples. Each CDR3 is given with its conserved first and last residue. Fields, in order: V gene, D gene, J gene, clone size, CDR3 DNA, CDR3 protein. The D gene is left open where the match is weak. Only some rows state a clone size, as once, few, many or a class for expanded clones.

TRBV15,.,TRBJ2-5,.,TGTGCCACCAGCAGAGATAGAAGAGAGACCCAGTACTTC,CATSRDRRETQYF
TRBV6-5,.,TRBJ2-2,once,TGTGCCAGCAGTTACAGGTTATCGAACACCGGGGAGCTGTTTTTT,CASSYRLSNTGELFF
TRBV2,.,TRBJ1-2,.,TGTGCCAGCAGATTGACTGGTCGGGGCTACACCTTC,CASRLTGRGYTF
TRBV29-1,.,TRBJ2-2,.,TGCAGCGTTGCGGCGGGATCTGCCGGGGAGCTGTTTTTT,CSVAAGSAGELFF
TRBV5-5,TRBD1,TRBJ1-2,.,TGTGCCAGCAGCCCTGGACAGGGGGACTATGGCTACACCTTC,CASSPGQGDYGYTF
TRBV15,.,TRBJ1-3,.,TGTGCCACCAGCAGAGATGAGGGTTCTGGAAACACCATATATTTT,CATSRDEGSGNTIYF
TRBV19,.,TRBJ1-1,.,TGTGCCAGTAGTATGTATACTGAAGCTTTCTTT,CASSMYTEAFF
TRBV6-6,.,TRBJ2-7,.,TGTGCCAGCAGTTCGACGGAGAGCTCCTACGAGCAGTACTTC,CASSSTESSYEQYF
TRBV19,.,TRBJ2-3,.,TGTGCCAGTAGTATTTGGGGATCGGGTACAGATACGCAGTATTTT,CASSIWGSGTDTQYF
TRBV28,.,TRBJ2-5,.,TGTGCCACGAGGACAGTGACGGCTCAAGAGACCCAGTACTTC,CATRTVTAQETQYF
TRBV6-1,.,TRBJ1-5,few,TGTGCCAGCAGTGAAGGACGGAATCAGCCCCAGCATTTT,CASSEGRNQPQHF
TRBV5-1,.,TRBJ1-2,.,TGCGCCAGCAGCTTGGGAGGGAATGGCTACACCTTC,CASSLGGNGYTF
TRBV6-6,.,TRBJ1-5,.,TGTGCCAGCAGTTACGGTACAGGCGATCAGCCCCAGCATTTT,CASSYGTGDQPQHF
TRBV28,.,TRBJ2-1,.,TGTGCCAGCGCCGGGACAAATTCCTACAATGAGCAGTTCTTC,CASAGTNSYNEQFF
TRBV7-3,TRBD2,TRBJ2-7,.,TGTGCCAGCAGTTTAGGGACTAGCCCCGGGAACGAGCAGTACTTC,CASSLGTSPGNEQYF
TRBV2,.,TRBJ2-3,.,TGTGCCAGCAATAAGGGTCTGAGGAGAGATACGCAGTATTTT,CASNKGLRRDTQYF
TRBV5-1,.,TRBJ2-1,.,TGCGCCAGCAGCTTGGATCTCAATGAGCAGTTCTTC,CASSLDLNEQFF
TRBV20-1,.,TRBJ1-1,many,TGCAGTGCGGGGAGGACTGAAGCTTTCTTT,CSAGRTEAFF
TRBV5-1,.,TRBJ2-2,.,TGCGCCAGCAGCTTGGATGATGGCGGGGAGCTGTTTTTT,CASSLDDGGELFF
TRBV2,TRBD1,TRBJ2-4,many,TGTGCCAGCAGTGTTTTCCCTAGGGGGCTTGGCATTCAGTACTTC,CASSVFPRGLGIQYF
TRBV28,.,TRBJ1-2,.,TGTGCCAGCAGTTTATCGGCTGGCTACACCTTC,CASSLSAGYTF
TRBV5-4,TRBD2,TRBJ2-1,.,TGTGCCGGGTCGTTTCGGCGGGAGGGCCACAATGAGCAGTTCTTC,CAGSFRREGHNEQFF
TRBV30,.,TRBJ1-1,.,TGTGCCTGGAGGGGAAACAGCGAAGCTTTCTTT,CAWRGNSEAFF
TRBV2,TRBD1,TRBJ1-6,.,TGTGCCAGCAGCGGGACAGGGGGCTACCCTCGGCATTCACCCCTCCACTTT,CASSGTGGYPRHSPLHF
TRBV18,TRBD2,TRBJ2-1,once,TGTGCCAGCTCACTGCGGGAGAACTCCTACAATGAGCAGTTCTTC,CASSLRENSYNEQFF
TRBV20-1,.,TRBJ2-5,once,TGCAGTCCCCGATCAGGTCCGACCCAGTACTTC,CSPRSGPTQYF
TRBV7-9,.,TRBJ2-1,.,TGTGCCAGCAGCTTAGCGTCAGGGAGCAATGAGCAGTTCTTC,CASSLASGSNEQFF
TRBV10-2,TRBD1,TRBJ1-4,.,TGCGCCAGCAGTGAGTCGAAGGGGGACAGGCGGGAAAAACTGTTTTTT,CASSESKGDRREKLFF
TRBV7-2,.,TRBJ1-1,.,TGTGCCAGCAGCTTAGTGGGGGCGCTAGGCACTGAAGCTTTCTTT,CASSLVGALGTEAFF
TRBV29-1,.,TRBJ1-1,.,TGCAGCGTTGTGGGGTTATGGAACACTGAAGCTTTCTTT,CSVVGLWNTEAFF
TRBV29-1,.,TRBJ2-7,.,TGCAGCGTTCGGAAAAGTCAGGGGGGTTCGGACGAGCAGTACTTC,CSVRKSQGGSDEQYF
TRBV6-5,.,TRBJ1-4,.,TGTGCCAGCAGTTGGGGCTCTGATGAAAAACTGTTTTTT,CASSWGSDEKLFF
TRBV28,.,TRBJ1-1,.,TGTGCCAGCAGTTTGGTGGGGACTGAAGCTTTCTTT,CASSLVGTEAFF
TRBV25-1,TRBD1,TRBJ2-5,.,TGTGCCAGCAGAAGGACAGGGCGGGAGACCCAGTACTTC,CASRRTGRETQYF
TRBV19,.,TRBJ1-1,once,TGTGCCAGTAGTATCCTAGGGTTCGGGGCTTTCTTT,CASSILGFGAFF
TRBV18,.,TRBJ2-7,.,TGTGCCAGCTCAACAGGCTTCGGAGGGGGCGCGGGAAACAATGGACCGAGCTCCTACGAGCAGTACTTC,CASSTGFGGGAGNNGPSSYEQYF
TRBV18,.,TRBJ1-3,.,TGTGCCAGCTCCTGGGACACTGGAAACACCATATATTTT,CASSWDTGNTIYF
TRBV13,TRBD1,TRBJ2-3,.,TGTGCCAGCAGCTTAGGCCGAGGGGACAGGGGGCCAGATACGCAGTATTTT,CASSLGRGDRGPDTQYF